This T cell receptor beta chain appears in the sequencing data of a study of blood T cell repertoires in COVID-19. Clones were read by immunoSEQ multiplex PCR, and TCRdb kept only the in-frame ones, dropping some. In the table there are approximately 250,000 clones, 84% of which are singletons. This CDR3 spans 16 amino acids. Germline-derived CDR1 and CDR2 are ENHRY and SYGVKD. The V gene end was trimmed by 10 bases and the J gene end by 0 bases; junction bases not matched to a gene: 14. This clone was seen more than once but under ten times. The TCR comes from a human donor in a cohort sampled during active COVID-19. This chain links TRBV10-3 with TRBJ2-7; 8 bases map to TRBD1. The sequencing sample was made of peripheral blood. The CDR3 nucleotides are TGTGCCAACCCAAGGACAGGGATGGATCTCTCCTACGAGCAGTACTTC. Encoded protein: CANPRTGMDLSYEQYF.